This TCR beta chain was captured in a study of vaccination and CD4 T cells after COVID-19. Study context: Six men and four women formed the convalescents, two being Hispanic. As a positive control, some control cultures were given a CEFX pool, while others were given an HIV-1 Nef pool or no peptide. Convalescent patients gave post-COVID blood a median approximately 94 days post-diagnosis, range 35 to 161.

With the Oncomine TCR Beta short-read assay, DNA from cultured CD4+ T cells was sequenced. TCRdb processed the PCR reads anew with MiXCR; each CDR3 protein has one entry. The sample includes 10,000 to 11,000 distinct CDR3 sequences, roughly 64% seen only once; the top ten take approximately 16%. Broader study findings: Spike mono-reactivity was found in 304 of 307 vaccine-specific clones from convalescent patients.

The sample's treatment: roughly nine-day PBMC culture with coronavirus spike peptide pools or control peptides (ViraFEST assay). The CDR3 sequence is 14 residues long. The V gene's germline CDR1 is SGHTA and CDR2 FQGNSA. Trimming shortened V by 5 bases and J by 10 bases, and 17 bases separated the two germline ends. On this clonotype itself: Its specificity is unknown.

This chain links TRBV7-2 with TRBJ1-4; possibly TRBD1 for D (5 bases). This TCR was recovered from a human donor who had recovered from COVID-19. Sequencing used CD4+ T cells from blood, cultured in vitro. CDR3 in DNA: TGTGCCAGCAGCAGCGGGACCCAACTCGGAAAACTGTTTTTT. Translated, it gives CASSSGTQLGKLFF.